This TCR beta chain appears in the sequencing data of a study of cytomegalovirus exposure and HLA in healthy donors. PCR primers comprised 60 Vbeta and 13 Jbeta primers. Sequencing used immunoSEQ multiplex PCR; TCRdb keeps in-frame clones, though not all of them. The sample has about 100,000 clones; 74% are singletons. V was trimmed by 3 bases and J by 3 bases, leaving 11 bases between them. Germline V CDR1 and CDR2: SGHAT, FQNNGV. The CDR3 spans 14 residues. This clone was seen more than once but under ten times. The chain has TRBV11-2 and TRBJ2-5; D gene ambiguous. This receptor was obtained from a man aged 45-60 years in good health and CMV-seropositive. The sequenced sample was PBMCs. The CDR3 nucleotides read TGTGCCAGCAGCTTTTTAACAGCCGAAGAGACCCAGTACTTC. This translates into CASSFLTAEETQYF.